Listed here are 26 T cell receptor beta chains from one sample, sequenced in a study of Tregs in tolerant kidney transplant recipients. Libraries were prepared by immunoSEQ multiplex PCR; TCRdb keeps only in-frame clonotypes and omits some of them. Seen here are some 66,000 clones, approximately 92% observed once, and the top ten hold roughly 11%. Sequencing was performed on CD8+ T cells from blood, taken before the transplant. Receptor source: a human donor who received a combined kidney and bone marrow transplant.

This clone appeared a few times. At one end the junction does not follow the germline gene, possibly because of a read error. CDR3 amino acids: CASSSSMGGKREYF. CDR3 nucleotide sequence: TGTGCCAGCAGTTCGTCGATGGGAGGGAAGCGGGAGTATTTC. The chain recombines TRBV27 with TRBJ2-7; 8 nucleotides agree with TRBD2. In germline, CDR1 is MNHEY, CDR2 SMNVEV (reference sequence). The CDR3 is made up of 14 amino acids.

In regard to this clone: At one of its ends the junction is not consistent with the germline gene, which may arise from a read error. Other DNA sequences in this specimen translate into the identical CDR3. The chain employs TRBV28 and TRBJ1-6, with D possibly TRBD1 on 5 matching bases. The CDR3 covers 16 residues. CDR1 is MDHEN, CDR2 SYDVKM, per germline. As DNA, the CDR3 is TGTGCCAGCAGCCCAAAAACAGGCTCCTATAATTCCCCCCTCCACTTT. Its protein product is CASSPKTGSYNSPLHF.

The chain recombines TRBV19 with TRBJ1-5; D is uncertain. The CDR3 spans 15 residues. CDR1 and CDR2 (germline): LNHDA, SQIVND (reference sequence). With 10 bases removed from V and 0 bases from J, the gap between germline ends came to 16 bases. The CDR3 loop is CATHPGTRSNQPQHF. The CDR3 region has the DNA TGTGCCACACATCCGGGAACCCGTAGCAATCAGCCCCAGCATTTT.

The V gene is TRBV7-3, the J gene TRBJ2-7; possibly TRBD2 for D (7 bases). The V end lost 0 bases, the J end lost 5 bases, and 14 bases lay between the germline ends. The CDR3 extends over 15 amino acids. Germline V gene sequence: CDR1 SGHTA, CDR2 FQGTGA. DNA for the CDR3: TGTGCCAGCAGCTTAACGTTAGGGGGGGCAAACGAGCAGTACTTC. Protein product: CASSLTLGGANEQYF.

This CDR3 reads CASSLQQGAPYEQYF. Here the CDR3 DNA reads TGTGCCAGCAGCTTACAACAGGGGGCCCCCTACGAGCAGTACTTC. V and J are TRBV11-3 and TRBJ2-7; 9 bases line up with TRBD1. CDR1 SGHNT and CDR2 YENEEA come from the germline V gene. This CDR3 has 15 residues. Trimming removed 2 bases from V and 2 bases from J; junction bases left unmatched: 4.

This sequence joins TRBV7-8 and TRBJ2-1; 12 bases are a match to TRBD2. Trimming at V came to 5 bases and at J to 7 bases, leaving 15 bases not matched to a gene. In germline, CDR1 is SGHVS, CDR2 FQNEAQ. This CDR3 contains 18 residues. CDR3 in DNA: TGTGCCAGCAGCCCAAACGGGGCTAGCGGGAGGGCCACGAATGAGCAGTTCTTC. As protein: CASSPNGASGRATNEQFF.

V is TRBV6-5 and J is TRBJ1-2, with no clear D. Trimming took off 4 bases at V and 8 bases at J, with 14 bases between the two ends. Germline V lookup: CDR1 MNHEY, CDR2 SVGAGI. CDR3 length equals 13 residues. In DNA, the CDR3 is TGTGCCAGCAGTTCCATCGGGAGGGTCGGCTACACCTTC. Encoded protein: CASSSIGRVGYTF.

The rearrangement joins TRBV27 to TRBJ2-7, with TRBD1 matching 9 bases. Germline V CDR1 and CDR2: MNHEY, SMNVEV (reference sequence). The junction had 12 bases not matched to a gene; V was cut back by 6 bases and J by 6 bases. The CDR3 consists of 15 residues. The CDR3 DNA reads TGTGCCAGCAGGCTCGGACAGGGGATATATGGCGAGCAGTACTTC. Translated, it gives CASRLGQGIYGEQYF.

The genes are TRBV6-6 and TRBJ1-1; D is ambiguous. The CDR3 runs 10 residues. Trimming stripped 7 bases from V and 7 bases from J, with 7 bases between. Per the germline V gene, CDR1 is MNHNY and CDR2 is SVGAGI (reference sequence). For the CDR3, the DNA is TGTGCCAGCATCGGGATTGAAGCTTTCTTT. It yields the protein CASIGIEAFF.

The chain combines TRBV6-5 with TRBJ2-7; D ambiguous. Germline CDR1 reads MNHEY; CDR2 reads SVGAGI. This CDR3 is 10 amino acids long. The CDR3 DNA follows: TGTGTCTGTGGCACCTACGAGCAGTACTTC. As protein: CVCGTYEQYF.

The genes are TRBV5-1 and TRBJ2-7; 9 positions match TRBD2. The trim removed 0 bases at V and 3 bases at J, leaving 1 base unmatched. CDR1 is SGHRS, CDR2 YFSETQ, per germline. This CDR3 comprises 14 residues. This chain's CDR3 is CASSLEAGGYEQYF. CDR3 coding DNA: TGCGCCAGCAGCTTGGAAGCGGGAGGCTACGAGCAGTACTTC.

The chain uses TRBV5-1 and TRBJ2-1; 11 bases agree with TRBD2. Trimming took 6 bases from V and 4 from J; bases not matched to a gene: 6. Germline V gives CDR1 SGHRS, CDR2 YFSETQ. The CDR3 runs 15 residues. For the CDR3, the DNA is TGCGCCAGCACCTTAGCGGGGGGGCGGTACAATGAGCAGTTCTTC. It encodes CASTLAGGRYNEQFF.

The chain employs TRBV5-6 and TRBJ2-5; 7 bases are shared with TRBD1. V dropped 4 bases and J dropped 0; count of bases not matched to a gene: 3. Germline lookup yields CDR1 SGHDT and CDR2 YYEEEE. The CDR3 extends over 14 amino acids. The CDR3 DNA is TGTGCCAGCAGCCCGGGACAGAACCAAGAGACCCAGTACTTC. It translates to CASSPGQNQETQYF.

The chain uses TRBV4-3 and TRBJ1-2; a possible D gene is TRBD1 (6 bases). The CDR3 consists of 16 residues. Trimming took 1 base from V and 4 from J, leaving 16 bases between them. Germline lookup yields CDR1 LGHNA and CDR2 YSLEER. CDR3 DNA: TGCGCCAGCAGCCAAGGAAAGGGGGTAATGATCTATGGCTACACCTTC. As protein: CASSQGKGVMIYGYTF.

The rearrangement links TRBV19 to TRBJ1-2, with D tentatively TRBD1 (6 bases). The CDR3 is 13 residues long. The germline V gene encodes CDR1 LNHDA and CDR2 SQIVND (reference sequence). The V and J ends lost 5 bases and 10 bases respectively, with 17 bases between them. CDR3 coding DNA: TGTGCCAGTAGTTGGGGGCGGTCGGCGGACTACACCTTC. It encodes CASSWGRSADYTF.

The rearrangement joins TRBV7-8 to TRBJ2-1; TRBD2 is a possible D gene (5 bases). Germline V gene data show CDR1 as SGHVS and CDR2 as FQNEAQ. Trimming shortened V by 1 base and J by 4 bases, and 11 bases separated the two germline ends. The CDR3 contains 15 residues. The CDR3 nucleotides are TGTGCCAGCAGCTTAGTGAGGGCAACGTACAATGAGCAGTTCTTC. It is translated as CASSLVRATYNEQFF.

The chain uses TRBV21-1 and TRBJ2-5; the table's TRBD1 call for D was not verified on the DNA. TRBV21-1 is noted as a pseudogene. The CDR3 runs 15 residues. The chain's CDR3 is CASSGTDRPQETQYF. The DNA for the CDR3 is TGTGCCAGCAGCGGGACAGACCGTCCCCAAGAGACCCAGTACTTC.

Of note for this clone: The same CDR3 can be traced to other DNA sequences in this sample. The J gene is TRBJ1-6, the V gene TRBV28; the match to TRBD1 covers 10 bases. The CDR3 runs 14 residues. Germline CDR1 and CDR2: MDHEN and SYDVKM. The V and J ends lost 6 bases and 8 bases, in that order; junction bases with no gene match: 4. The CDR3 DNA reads TGTGCCAGCAGCCGGGACAGGGGATATTCACCCCTCCACTTT. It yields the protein CASSRDRGYSPLHF.

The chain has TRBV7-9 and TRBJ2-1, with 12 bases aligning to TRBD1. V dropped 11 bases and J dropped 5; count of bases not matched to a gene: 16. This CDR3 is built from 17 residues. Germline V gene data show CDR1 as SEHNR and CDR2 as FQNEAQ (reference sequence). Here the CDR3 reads CAGLIAGTGGPNNEQFF. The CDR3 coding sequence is TGTGCCGGCCTTATCGCCGGGACAGGGGGCCCCAACAATGAGCAGTTCTTC.

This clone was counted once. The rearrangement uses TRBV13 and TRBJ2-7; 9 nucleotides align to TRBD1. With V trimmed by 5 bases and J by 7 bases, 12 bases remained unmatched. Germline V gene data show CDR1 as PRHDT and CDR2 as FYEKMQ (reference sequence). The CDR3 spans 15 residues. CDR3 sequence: CASSPGQGPEGEQYF. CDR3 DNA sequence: TGTGCCAGCAGCCCGGGACAGGGTCCCGAGGGGGAGCAGTACTTC.

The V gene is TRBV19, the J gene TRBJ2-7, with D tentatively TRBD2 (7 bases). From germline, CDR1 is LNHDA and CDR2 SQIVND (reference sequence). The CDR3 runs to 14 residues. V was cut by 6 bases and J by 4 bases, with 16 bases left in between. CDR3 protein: CASSLTGGLYEQYF. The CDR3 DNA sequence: TGTGCCAGTAGCTTGACGGGGGGCTTGTACGAGCAGTACTTC.

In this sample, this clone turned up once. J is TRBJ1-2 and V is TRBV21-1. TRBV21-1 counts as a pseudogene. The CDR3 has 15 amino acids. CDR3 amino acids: CASSKPGSPNYGYTF. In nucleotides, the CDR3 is TGTGCCAGCAGCAAACCGGGGTCCCCTAACTATGGCTACACCTTC.

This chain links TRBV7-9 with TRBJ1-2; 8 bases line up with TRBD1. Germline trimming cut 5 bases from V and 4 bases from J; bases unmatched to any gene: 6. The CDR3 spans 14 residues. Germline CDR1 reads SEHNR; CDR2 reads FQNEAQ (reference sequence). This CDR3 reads CASSLGQDLYGYTF. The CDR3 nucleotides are TGTGCCAGCAGCCTGGGACAGGACCTCTATGGCTACACCTTC.

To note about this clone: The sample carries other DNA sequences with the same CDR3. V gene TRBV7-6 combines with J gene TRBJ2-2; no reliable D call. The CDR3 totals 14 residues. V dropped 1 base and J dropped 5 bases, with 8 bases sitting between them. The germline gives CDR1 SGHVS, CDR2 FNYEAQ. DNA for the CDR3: TGTGCCAGCAGCTTAGGAGGCGGAACCGGGGAGCTGTTTTTT. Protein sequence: CASSLGGGTGELFF.

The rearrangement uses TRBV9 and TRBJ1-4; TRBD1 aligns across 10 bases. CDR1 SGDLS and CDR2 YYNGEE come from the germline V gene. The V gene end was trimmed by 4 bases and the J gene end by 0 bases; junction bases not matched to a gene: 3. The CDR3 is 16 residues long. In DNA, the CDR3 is TGTGCCAGCAGCTTGGGACAGGGGTCAACTAATGAAAAACTGTTTTTT. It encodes CASSLGQGSTNEKLFF.

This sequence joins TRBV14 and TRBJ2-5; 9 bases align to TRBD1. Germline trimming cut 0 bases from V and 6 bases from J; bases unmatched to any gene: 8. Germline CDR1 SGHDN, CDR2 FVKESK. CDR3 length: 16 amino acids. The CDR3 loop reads CASSQEVGTGWKTQYF. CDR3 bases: TGTGCCAGCAGCCAAGAAGTTGGGACAGGGTGGAAGACCCAGTACTTC.